This T cell receptor beta chain was recorded in a study of OX40 agonist ivuxolimab in advanced cancers. At the level of the study: The study gave patients intravenous ivuxolimab at 0.01 to 10 mg/kg every 2 weeks.

Data came from immunoSEQ multiplex PCR; TCRdb stores just in-frame clones and leaves some out. The repertoire holds 50,000 to 65,000 clones, 65% to 90% seen once, with more than 3.5% in the top ten. Samples were taken at baseline and on day 1 of cycles 4 and 7. This sample comprised CD4+ or CD8+ T cells sorted from blood, obtained in a trial of the OX40 agonist ivuxolimab. The origin of this receptor is an adult with an advanced solid tumor such as melanoma, head and neck, liver or kidney cancer.

The CDR3 DNA is TGTGCCAGCAGCTTGCTAGCGGGCACAGATACGCAGTATTTT. The encoded protein is CASSLLAGTDTQYF. The chain combines TRBV7-2 with TRBJ2-3; 7 bases match TRBD2. V shed 3 bases and J 1 base; nucleotides not matched to a gene: 1. CDR3 length equals 14 residues. Per the germline V gene, CDR1 is SGHTA and CDR2 is FQGNSA. The full variable domain, completed using reference TRBV7-2 and TRBJ2-3, is GAGVSQSPSNKVTEKGKDVELRCDPISGHTALYWYRQSLGQGLEFLIYFQGNSAPDKSGLPSDRFSAERTGGSVSTLTIQRTQQEDSAVYLCASSLLAGTDTQYFGPGTRLTVL.